This T cell receptor beta chain was sequenced during a study of blood T cell repertoires in COVID-19. Overall study: Samples taken during acute and convalescent COVID-19 were collected in the United States, Italy and Spain. Sources were T cells, B-cell-depleted T cells, or PBMCs; the material itself was cDNA or gDNA.

Germline V lookup: CDR1 MNHEY, CDR2 SVGEGT. Trimming shortened V by 6 bases and J by 4 bases, and 12 bases separated the two germline ends. The CDR3 totals 13 residues. As processed by the authors: Estimates of nucleated cell counts were drawn from the amplification of reference gene primers. Assay used: immunoSEQ multiplex PCR; TCRdb lists only in-frame clones, some missing. That table furnishes V, J and clone size, whereas the DNA furnished D and trimming. This sample has more than 45,000 clones, with 70% to 90% found just once. Input material: peripheral blood. The J gene is TRBJ2-5, the V gene TRBV6-2 or TRBV6-3; the D is unclear. The TCR comes from a human donor with active COVID-19. The donor label of this sample is uncertain. Here the CDR3 reads CASSYATPETQYF. As DNA, the CDR3 is TGTGCCAGCAGCTATGCGACACCAGAGACCCAGTACTTC.